This T cell receptor (beta chain) was sequenced during a study of cytomegalovirus exposure and HLA in healthy donors. The V gene lost 0 bases and the J gene lost 0 bases, with 10 bases spanning the gap. The CDR3 runs to 16 residues. The V gene's germline CDR1 is LGHNA and CDR2 YSLEER. Likely unrecorded immune exposures existed in these nominally healthy donors. Note on this clone: Its antigen is currently unknown.

Study-level points and caveats: Cytomegalovirus status was reportedly diagnosed by the classifier with high sensitivity and specificity. The productive fraction for most TCR beta V segments was about 87% or about 30% in an earlier analysis.

PCR used 60 Vbeta primers and 13 Jbeta primers. Using immunoSEQ multiplex PCR, the repertoire was profiled, and TCRdb retains in-frame clones only, with some absent. In the table there are 95,000 to 100,000 clones, roughly 74% of which are singletons. The sample was PBMCs. This rearrangement joins TRBV4-3 to TRBJ2-3; D unresolved. This sequence originates from a woman aged 40 to 50 in good health and CMV-seronegative. CDR3 DNA sequence: TGCGCCAGCAGCCAAGATCTAGGAGTTAGCACAGATACGCAGTATTTT. This encodes CASSQDLGVSTDTQYF.